Sequencing of this TCR beta chain was carried out in a study of cytomegalovirus exposure and HLA in healthy donors. Study-wide results and caveats: The listing of 150 or so TCR beta chains classed them as cytomegalovirus-associated. A later analysis reportedly found fewer N-insertions in an Asian-associated ancestry cluster than the roughly 700-donor mean.

Germline V gene data show CDR1 as MDHEN and CDR2 as SYDVKM. This CDR3 comprises 16 residues. V shed 4 bases and J 9 bases; nucleotides not matched to a gene: 8. This clone has a handful of counts. Its antigen remains unidentified. Primers included in the PCR were 60 Vbeta and 13 Jbeta primers. Assay used: immunoSEQ multiplex PCR; TCRdb lists only in-frame clones, some missing. The table lists about 160,000 clones, just under 75% of them singletons. The chain carries TRBV28 and TRBJ2-1; 14 nucleotides agree with TRBD2. Specimen: PBMCs. The sequence derives from a young woman in good health and CMV-seronegative. CDR3 amino acids: CASSSRLAGGLGEQFF. The CDR3 DNA follows: TGTGCCAGCAGTTCCCGACTAGCGGGAGGGCTAGGTGAGCAGTTCTTC.